This T cell receptor (beta chain) was documented in a study of T cell repertoires in cytomegalovirus infection. As for the study in general: Matching HLA type and CMV infection were both indicated by public TCR beta signatures.

TCRdb re-derived calls from the reads in MiXCR, one entry per CDR3 protein. Among hundreds of thousands of distinct CDR3 sequences listed, around 10% were seen once. This clonotype was recorded a few times. Germline V CDR1 and CDR2: SGDLS, YYNGEE. V lost 0 bases and J lost 4; bases outside the gene matches: 6. The CDR3 is 16 amino acids. This chain links TRBV9 with TRBJ2-3; 9 positions match TRBD2. The sequenced sample was PBMCs. The sequence derives from a human donor in good health (CMV status not recorded). Some clones in this sample may be carry-over from other donors' samples. CDR3 sequence (DNA): TGTGCCAGCAGCGTAGATCCCGCTAGCGGGGCAGATACGCAGTATTTT. Its translation is CASSVDPASGADTQYF.